What follows are 21 T cell receptor beta chains derived from one specimen sequenced in a study of shared clonotypes between healthy human individuals. Profiling relied on immunoSEQ multiplex PCR, and the TCRdb table lists in-frame clones only, not all of them. The sample has over a million clones; about 75% are singletons. The source material was memory CD4+ T cells sorted from blood. Documented subset: CD45RA-negative fraction. The receptors originated from a man between 18 and 35 years old in good health.

As concerns this clone: Other nucleotide sequences from this sample produce the same CDR3. V gene TRBV30 combines with J gene TRBJ2-2, with unresolved D. The germline gives CDR1 GTSNPN, CDR2 SVGIG (reference sequence). V lost 1 base and J lost 0, with 6 bases in between. The CDR3 length is 14 residues. CDR3 sequence: CAWSANANTGELFF. DNA of the CDR3: TGTGCCTGGAGTGCTAACGCGAACACCGGGGAGCTGTTTTTT.

The V gene is TRBV29-1, the J gene TRBJ1-4; TRBD1 agrees at 10 bases. Germline CDR1 and CDR2: SQVTM and ANQGSEA. The CDR3 loop spans 13 amino acids. With 7 bases clipped from V and 7 bases from J, the junction kept 6 bases outside the gene matches. The CDR3 region is CSATTGGLEKLFF. The CDR3 nucleotides read TGCAGCGCCACGACAGGGGGCCTTGAAAAACTGTTTTTT.

The chain employs TRBV19 and TRBJ2-4, with a possible D match to TRBD1 (6 bases). CDR1 is LNHDA, CDR2 SQIVND, per germline (reference sequence). Trimming took off 4 bases at V and 3 bases at J, with 10 bases between the two ends. The CDR3 has 14 amino acids. CDR3 bases: TGTGCCAGTAGTACACAGGGTGGCAAAAACATTCAGTACTTC. This translates into CASSTQGGKNIQYF.

A word on this clone: The same CDR3 is also encoded by other DNA sequences in this sample. The chain has TRBV14 and TRBJ2-5; 7 nucleotides match TRBD2. The CDR3 has 13 amino acids. The junction had 2 bases not matched to a gene; V was cut back by 4 bases and J by 3 bases. CDR1 SGHDN and CDR2 FVKESK come from the germline V gene. CDR3 nucleotides: TGTGCCAGCAGCCGAGGGACTAAAGAGACCCAGTACTTC. Its translation: CASSRGTKETQYF.

Points on this clone: Other nucleotide sequences from this sample produce the same CDR3. The rearrangement links TRBV18 to TRBJ2-1, with 7 bases identical to TRBD1. The ends lost 2 bases at V and 4 bases at J; junction bases unmatched: 2. This CDR3 region has 14 residues. Germline V gives CDR1 KGHSH, CDR2 LQKENI. CDR3 sequence reads: CASSPSTGYNEQFF. CDR3 nucleotide sequence: TGTGCCAGCTCACCATCGACAGGGTACAATGAGCAGTTCTTC.

As DNA, the CDR3 is TGTGCCAGCAGTGAAGTGGGAAAATTGGGTGGAAACACCATATATTTT. It translates to CASSEVGKLGGNTIYF. J is TRBJ1-3 and V is TRBV6-1; no clear D gene. Germline CDR1 and CDR2: MNHNS and SASEGT. The CDR3 is 16 residues long. Trimming left V 1 base short and J 3 bases short, with 13 bases between.

The gene calls are TRBV6-1 and TRBJ2-7; 12 nucleotides line up with TRBD2. CDR3 length equals 16 residues. CDR1 is MNHNS, CDR2 SASEGT, per germline. V trimming: 4 bases; J trimming: 2 bases; junction bases outside the gene matches: 6. CDR3 amino acids: CASSGTSGVGTYEQYF. The CDR3 DNA sequence: TGTGCCAGCAGTGGGACTAGCGGGGTGGGAACCTACGAGCAGTACTTC.

The chain joins TRBV5-4 to TRBJ1-1; the D is unclear. V dropped 4 bases and J dropped 7 bases, with 14 bases sitting between them. Per the germline V gene, CDR1 is SGHNT and CDR2 is YYREEE (reference sequence). The CDR3 loop spans 13 amino acids. CDR3 in amino acids: CASSPRGTVEAFF. CDR3 DNA: TGTGCCAGCAGCCCGCGGGGTACTGTTGAAGCTTTCTTT.

This chain connects TRBV7-2 to TRBJ2-7, with D perhaps matching TRBD1 or TRBD2 (5 bases each). The germline V and J ends were trimmed by 7 bases and 3 bases, with 13 bases remaining between them. The CDR3 length is 13 residues. In germline, CDR1 is SGHTA, CDR2 FQGNSA. The CDR3 DNA sequence: TGTGCCAGCACCTCGGGGCTCTTCTACGAGCAGTACTTC. Its protein product is CASTSGLFYEQYF.

Only a few counts were recorded for this clone. This chain uses TRBV9 with TRBJ1-1; a weak D match, TRBD1 (6 bases). Trimming removed 6 bases from V and 10 bases from J, with 16 bases in between. Germline CDR1 and CDR2: SGDLS and YYNGEE. The CDR3 contains 12 residues. The CDR3 here is CASIDYRDAAFF. In DNA, the CDR3 is TGTGCCAGCATCGACTACAGGGATGCAGCTTTCTTT.

This chain links TRBV10-3 with TRBJ2-3; D call uncertain. Germline V gene sequence: CDR1 ENHRY, CDR2 SYGVKD. The ends were cut back, 3 bases at V and 5 bases at J, with 18 bases in the middle. The CDR3 is 16 amino acids. The CDR3 region is CAISDGGKGSGDTQYF. Written as DNA, the CDR3 is TGTGCCATCAGTGATGGTGGCAAGGGTAGTGGAGATACGCAGTATTTT.

J is TRBJ1-3 and V is TRBV5-1; 8 bases are shared with TRBD1. This CDR3 spans 14 amino acids. The J segment lost 6 bases and the V segment lost 1 base, leaving 3 bases of the junction unmatched. Germline values: CDR1 SGHRS, CDR2 YFSETQ. CDR3 sequence (DNA): TGCGCCAGCAGCTTGAGGCAGGGGGCAAACACCATATATTTT. As protein: CASSLRQGANTIYF.

Of note for this clone: With a much larger clone just one base away, this may be a read error. Other DNA sequences in this sample translate to the same CDR3. V gene TRBV2 combines with J gene TRBJ1-2, with TRBD1 identical over 9 bases. After removal of 6 bases from V and 4 bases from J, the junction contained 3 bases not matched to a gene. This CDR3 comprises 13 residues. The germline CDR1 and CDR2 sequences are SNHLY and FYNNEI. In DNA, the CDR3 is TGTGCCAGCAGGGGACAGGGTGGCTATGGCTACACCTTC. As protein: CASRGQGGYGYTF.

The chain has TRBV7-9 and TRBJ2-7; weak D call: TRBD1 (5 bases). Germline CDR1 and CDR2: SEHNR and FQNEAQ (reference sequence). The CDR3 length is 14 residues. Trimming cost V 6 bases and J 1 base, with 13 bases left between them. The CDR3 reads CASSSTDRSYEQYF. Written as DNA, the CDR3 is TGTGCCAGCAGTTCCACAGACAGATCCTACGAGCAGTACTTC.

V gene TRBV2 combines with J gene TRBJ1-5; no reliable D call. V shed 4 bases and J shed 0 bases, with 16 bases lying between them. This CDR3 has 17 amino acids. The germline V gene encodes CDR1 SNHLY and CDR2 FYNNEI. CDR3 loop: CASSGRDVKSSNQPQHF. The CDR3 region has the DNA TGTGCCAGCAGTGGCCGGGATGTTAAAAGTAGCAATCAGCCCCAGCATTTT.

CDR3 amino acids: CASSFHGGEDEQFF. The CDR3 coding sequence is TGTGCCAGCAGCTTCCACGGAGGGGAGGATGAGCAGTTCTTC. The genes are TRBV7-2 and TRBJ2-1, with a possible D match to TRBD2 (6 bases). This CDR3 comprises 14 residues. Trimming removed 3 bases from V and 8 bases from J, with 14 bases in between. In germline, CDR1 is SGHTA, CDR2 FQGNSA.

The chain has TRBV5-6 and TRBJ1-1; no clear D gene. Trimming took off 4 bases at V and 1 base at J, with 5 bases between the two ends. The CDR3 is 12 residues long. The germline CDR1 and CDR2 sequences are SGHDT and YYEEEE. For the CDR3, the DNA is TGTGCCAGCAGCGTAGGGAACACTGAAGCTTTCTTT. This sequence encodes CASSVGNTEAFF.

Notes on this clone: This sample includes further DNA sequences coding for the same CDR3. V and J are TRBV7-3 and TRBJ2-1, with D maybe TRBD2 (6 bases). V shed 2 bases and J shed 3 bases, with 11 bases lying between them. The CDR3 extends over 15 amino acids. Germline CDR1 SGHTA, CDR2 FQGTGA. The CDR3 DNA reads as TGTGCCAGCAGCTTAGGACGGGGGAGCTACAATGAGCAGTTCTTC. This codes for CASSLGRGSYNEQFF.

The rearrangement joins TRBV23-1 to TRBJ1-1, with D possibly TRBD1 on 6 matching bases. TRBV23-1 is an open reading frame whose function is uncertain. The germline V and J ends were trimmed by 0 bases and 2 bases, with 10 bases remaining between them. The CDR3 is 15 amino acids. This CDR3 reads CASSQSAGDNTEAFF. The DNA for the CDR3 is TGCGCCAGCAGTCAATCGGCAGGGGACAACACTGAAGCTTTCTTT.

As regards this clone: This sample includes further DNA sequences coding for the same CDR3. V usage is TRBV19 and J usage is TRBJ2-5; D is uncertain. The CDR3 consists of 14 residues. Germline CDR1 LNHDA, CDR2 SQIVND (reference sequence). Trimming removed 1 base at V and 2 bases at J, with 8 bases between. CDR3 DNA: TGTGCCAGTAGTATAGGGTCTGGGCAAGAGACCCAGTACTTC. The encoded protein is CASSIGSGQETQYF. Full variable domain (rest looked up from reference TRBV19 and TRBJ2-5): DGGITQSPKYLFRKEGQNVTLSCEQNLNHDAMYWYRQDPGQGLRLIYYSQIVNDFQKGDIAEGYSVSREKKESFPLTVTSAQKNPTAFYLCASSIGSGQETQYFGPGTRLLVL.

This clone occurred once. This sample includes further DNA sequences coding for the same CDR3. The chain combines TRBV28 with TRBJ2-7, with 9 positions matching TRBD1. From germline, CDR1 is MDHEN and CDR2 SYDVKM. Losses at the gene ends were 4 bases for V and 3 bases for J; bases not matched to a gene: 4. The CDR3 extends over 14 amino acids. For the CDR3, the DNA is TGTGCCAGCAGTTCGGGACAGGGCCTCTACGAGCAGTACTTC. It is translated as CASSSGQGLYEQYF.